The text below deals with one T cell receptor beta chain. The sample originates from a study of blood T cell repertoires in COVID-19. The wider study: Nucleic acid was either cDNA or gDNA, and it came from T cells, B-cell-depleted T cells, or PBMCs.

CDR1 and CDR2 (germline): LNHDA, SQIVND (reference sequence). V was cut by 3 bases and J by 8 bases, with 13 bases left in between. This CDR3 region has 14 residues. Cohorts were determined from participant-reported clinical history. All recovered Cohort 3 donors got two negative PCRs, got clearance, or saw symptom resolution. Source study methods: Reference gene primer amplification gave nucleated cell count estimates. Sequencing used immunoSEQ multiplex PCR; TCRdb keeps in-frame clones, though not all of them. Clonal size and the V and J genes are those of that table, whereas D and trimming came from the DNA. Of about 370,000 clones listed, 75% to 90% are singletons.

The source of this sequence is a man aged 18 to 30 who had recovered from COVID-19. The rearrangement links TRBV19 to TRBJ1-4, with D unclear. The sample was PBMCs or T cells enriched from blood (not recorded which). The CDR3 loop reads CASSISRGAEKLFF. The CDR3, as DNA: TGTGCCAGTAGTATCAGCCGGGGAGCCGAAAAACTGTTTTTT. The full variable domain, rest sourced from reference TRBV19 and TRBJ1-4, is DGGITQSPKYLFRKEGQNVTLSCEQNLNHDAMYWYRQDPGQGLRLIYYSQIVNDFQKGDIAEGYSVSREKKESFPLTVTSAQKNPTAFYLCASSISRGAEKLFFGSGTQLSVL.